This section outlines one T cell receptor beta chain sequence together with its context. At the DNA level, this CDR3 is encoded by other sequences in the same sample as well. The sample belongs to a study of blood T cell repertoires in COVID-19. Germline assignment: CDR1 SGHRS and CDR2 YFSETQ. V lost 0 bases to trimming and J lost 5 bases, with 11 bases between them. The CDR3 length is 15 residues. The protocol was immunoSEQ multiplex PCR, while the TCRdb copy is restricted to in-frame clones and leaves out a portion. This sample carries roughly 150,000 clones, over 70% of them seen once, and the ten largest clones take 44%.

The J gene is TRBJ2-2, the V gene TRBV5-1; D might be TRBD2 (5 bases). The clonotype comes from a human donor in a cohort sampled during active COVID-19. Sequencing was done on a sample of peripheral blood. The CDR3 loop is CASSLGGTGTGELFF. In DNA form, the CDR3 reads TGCGCCAGCAGCTTGGGTGGCACGGGGACCGGGGAGCTGTTTTTT.